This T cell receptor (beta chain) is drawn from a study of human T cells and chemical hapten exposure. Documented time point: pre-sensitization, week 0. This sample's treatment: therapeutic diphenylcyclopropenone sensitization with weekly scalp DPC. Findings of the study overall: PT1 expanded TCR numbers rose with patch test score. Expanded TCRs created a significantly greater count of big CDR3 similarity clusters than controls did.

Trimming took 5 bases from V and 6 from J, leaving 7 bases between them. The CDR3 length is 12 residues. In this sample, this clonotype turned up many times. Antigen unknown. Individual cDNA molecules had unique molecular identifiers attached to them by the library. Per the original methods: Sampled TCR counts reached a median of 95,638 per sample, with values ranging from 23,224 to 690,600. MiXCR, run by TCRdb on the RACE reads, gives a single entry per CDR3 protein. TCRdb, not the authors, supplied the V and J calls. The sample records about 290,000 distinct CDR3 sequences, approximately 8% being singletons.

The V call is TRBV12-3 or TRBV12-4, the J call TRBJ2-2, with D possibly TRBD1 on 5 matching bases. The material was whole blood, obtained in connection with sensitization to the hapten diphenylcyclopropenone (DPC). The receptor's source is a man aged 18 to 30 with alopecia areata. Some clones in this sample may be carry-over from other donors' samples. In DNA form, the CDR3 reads TGTGCCAGCAGTCCAGGGTCCGGGGAGCTGTTTTTT. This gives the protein CASSPGSGELFF.